Presented here are 8 T cell receptor beta chains from one specimen sequenced in a study of blood T cell repertoires in COVID-19. The assay was immunoSEQ multiplex PCR, and TCRdb's table has in-frame clones only and misses some. The sample records under 200,000 clones, around 84% being singletons. The source material was peripheral blood. Receptors were obtained from a man in his thirties or forties with active or convalescent COVID-19.

This chain links TRBV11-3 with TRBJ2-1; 10 bases align to TRBD1. The trim removed 2 bases at V and 6 bases at J, leaving 13 bases unmatched. CDR3 length equals 18 residues. CDR1 is SGHNT, CDR2 YENEEA, per germline. CDR3 sequence reads: CASSLNLLGTGVSNEQFF. The CDR3 DNA is TGTGCCAGCAGCTTAAATCTCCTAGGGACAGGGGTAAGCAATGAGCAGTTCTTC.

The V and J genes are TRBV29-1 and TRBJ2-7; 9 bases line up with TRBD2. From germline, CDR1 is SQVTM and CDR2 ANQGSEA. The CDR3 has 15 amino acids. Unmatched junction bases numbered 10, after V lost 4 bases and J lost 3 bases. The CDR3 bases are TGCAGCGTTGCCGCATTAGCGGGAGTCGACTACGAGCAGTACTTC. Residues: CSVAALAGVDYEQYF.

This chain uses TRBV2 with TRBJ1-1; TRBD1 aligns across 10 bases. V gave up 5 bases and J gave up 8 bases; unmatched junction bases: 11. This CDR3 is built from 15 residues. The germline V gene has CDR1 SNHLY and CDR2 FYNNEI. The CDR3 DNA is TGTGCCAGCAGTCCTCTACCACCGGGACAGGGGGAAGCTTTCTTT. Amino acid sequence: CASSPLPPGQGEAFF.

The chain carries TRBV2 and TRBJ1-2; D ambiguous. CDR1 is SNHLY, CDR2 FYNNEI, per germline. V was shortened by 8 bases and J by 7 bases, with 14 bases between the two germline ends. This CDR3 region has 12 residues. CDR3 nucleotide sequence: TGTGCCAGCTCCTTGGAGGGCGGTGGCTACACCTTC. Translated, it gives CASSLEGGGYTF.

CDR3: CASRDEGNTEAFF. The CDR3, as DNA: TGTGCCAGCAGGGACGAGGGGAACACTGAAGCTTTCTTT. The rearrangement links TRBV6-6 to TRBJ1-1, with D hard to call. V was trimmed by 6 bases and J by 1 base, leaving 9 bases between them. Germline CDR1 reads MNHNY; CDR2 reads SVGAGI (reference sequence). CDR3 length equals 13 residues.

This clone was picked up a small number of times. This chain uses TRBV19 with TRBJ1-2; 7 bases are shared with TRBD1. The V gene's germline CDR1 is LNHDA and CDR2 SQIVND (reference sequence). V shed 4 bases, J shed 0 bases, and the junction held 5 bases outside the gene matches. The CDR3 is made up of 15 amino acids. CDR3 DNA: TGTGCCAGTAGTACTCCTGGGACAGCTAACTATGGCTACACCTTC. Amino acid sequence: CASSTPGTANYGYTF.

Comments on this clone: Other nucleotide sequences from this sample produce the same CDR3. The chain is built from TRBV4-1 and TRBJ1-2; D is possibly TRBD1 (5 bases). The germline CDR1 and CDR2 sequences are MGHRA and YSYEKL. The germline V and J ends were trimmed by 3 bases and 2 bases, with 13 bases remaining between them. CDR3 length: 15 residues. CDR3 nucleotides: TGCGCCAGCAGCCAGAGCAGGGTTGCCAACTATGGCTACACCTTC. Translating gives CASSQSRVANYGYTF.

The rearrangement uses TRBV18 and TRBJ1-5; D not certain. Germline-derived CDR1 and CDR2 are KGHSH and LQKENI. This CDR3 is built from 12 residues. Trimming took 3 bases from V and 4 from J, leaving 4 bases between them. The DNA for the CDR3 is TGTGCCAGCTCACCGTCAAATCAGCCCCAGCATTTT. This translates into CASSPSNQPQHF. Looking up the rest from reference TRBV18 and TRBJ1-5 gives the full variable domain: NAGVMQNPRHLVRRRGQEARLRCSPMKGHSHVYWYRQLPEEGLKFMVYLQKENIIDESGMPKERFSAEFPKEGPSILRIQQVVRGDSAAYFCASSPSNQPQHFGDGTRLSIL.